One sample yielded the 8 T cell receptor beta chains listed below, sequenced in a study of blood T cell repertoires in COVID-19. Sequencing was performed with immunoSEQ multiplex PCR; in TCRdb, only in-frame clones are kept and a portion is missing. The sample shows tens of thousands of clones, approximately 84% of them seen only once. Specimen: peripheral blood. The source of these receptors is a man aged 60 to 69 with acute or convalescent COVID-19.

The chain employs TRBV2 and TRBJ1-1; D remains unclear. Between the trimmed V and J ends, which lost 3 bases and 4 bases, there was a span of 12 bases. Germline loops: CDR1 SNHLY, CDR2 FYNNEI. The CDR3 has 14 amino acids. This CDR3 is CASSDKTRATEAFF. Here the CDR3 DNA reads TGTGCCAGCAGTGATAAGACGCGGGCCACTGAAGCTTTCTTT.

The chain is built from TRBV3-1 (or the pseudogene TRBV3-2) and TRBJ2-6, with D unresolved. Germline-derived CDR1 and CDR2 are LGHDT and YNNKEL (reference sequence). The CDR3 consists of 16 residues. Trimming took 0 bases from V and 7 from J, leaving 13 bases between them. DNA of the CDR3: TGTGCCAGCAGCCAAGATGTGCGGTCGCTCGCCAACGTCCTGACTTTC. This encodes CASSQDVRSLANVLTF.

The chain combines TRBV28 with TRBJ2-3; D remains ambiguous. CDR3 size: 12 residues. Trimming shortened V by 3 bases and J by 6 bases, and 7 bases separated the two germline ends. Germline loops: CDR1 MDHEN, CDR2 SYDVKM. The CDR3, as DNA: TGTGCCAGCAGTTTTGAGGAGGATACGCAGTATTTT. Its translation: CASSFEEDTQYF.

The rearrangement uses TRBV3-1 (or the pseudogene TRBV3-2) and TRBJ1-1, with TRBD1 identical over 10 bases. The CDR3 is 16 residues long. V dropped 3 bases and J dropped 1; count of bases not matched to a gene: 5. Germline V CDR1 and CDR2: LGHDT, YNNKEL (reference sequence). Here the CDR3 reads CASSHGQGDGNTEAFF. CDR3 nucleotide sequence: TGTGCCAGCAGCCACGGACAGGGGGATGGGAACACTGAAGCTTTCTTT.

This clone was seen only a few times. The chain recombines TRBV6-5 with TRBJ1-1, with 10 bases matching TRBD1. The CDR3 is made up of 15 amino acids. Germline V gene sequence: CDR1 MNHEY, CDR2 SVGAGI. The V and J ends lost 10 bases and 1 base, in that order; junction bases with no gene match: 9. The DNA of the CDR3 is TGTGCCACCGTAAGGGACAGGGGCCAGAACACTGAAGCTTTCTTT. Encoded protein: CATVRDRGQNTEAFF.

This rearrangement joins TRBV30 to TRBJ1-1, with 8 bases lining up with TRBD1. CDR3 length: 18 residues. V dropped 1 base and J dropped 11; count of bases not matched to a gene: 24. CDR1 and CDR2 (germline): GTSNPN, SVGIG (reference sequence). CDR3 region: CAWSATPKAGTGRITAFF. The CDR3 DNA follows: TGTGCCTGGAGTGCCACCCCGAAAGCCGGGACAGGTAGGATTACGGCTTTCTTT.

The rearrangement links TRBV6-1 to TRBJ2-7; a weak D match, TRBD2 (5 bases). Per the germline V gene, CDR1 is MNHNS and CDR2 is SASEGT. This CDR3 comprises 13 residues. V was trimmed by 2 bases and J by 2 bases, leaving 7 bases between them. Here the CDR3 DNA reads TGTGCCAGCAGTGAACTCGGGGCCTACGAGCAGTACTTC. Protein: CASSELGAYEQYF.

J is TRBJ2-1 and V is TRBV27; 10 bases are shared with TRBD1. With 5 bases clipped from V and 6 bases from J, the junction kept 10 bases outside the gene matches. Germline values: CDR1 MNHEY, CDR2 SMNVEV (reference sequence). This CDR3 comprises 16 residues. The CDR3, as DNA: TGTGCCAGCAGTCCCCGTGGACAGGGGGTACGCAATGAGCAGTTCTTC. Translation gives CASSPRGQGVRNEQFF.